Below are 32 T cell receptor beta chains sequenced from a single sample in a study of spatial heterogeneity in lung cancer. Noted time point: sample taken at primary tumor resection. General study results and limits: One measure, the expanded intratumoral alpha and beta TCR count, tracked tumor mutation counts.

From the 5' RACE reads, TCRdb called clonotypes with MiXCR, one entry per CDR3 protein. This table has under 15,000 distinct CDR3 sequences, about 4.8% appearing once. No antigen has been assigned to these receptors. The material was lung tumor tissue, obtained at surgery. The receptors come from a female donor with early-stage non-small cell lung cancer.

There are many counts of this clonotype. This beta chain is an unintended read in a library built for alpha chains; its size means little. The genes are TRBV5-1 and TRBJ1-1, with unresolved D. The CDR3 sequence is 12 residues long. CDR1 and CDR2 (germline): SGHRS, YFSETQ. Trimming pared 0 bases from V and 7 bases from J, leaving 7 bases between. CDR3 loop: CASSLGVSEAFF. CDR3 coding DNA: TGCGCCAGCAGCTTGGGGGTCAGTGAAGCTTTCTTT.

Notes on this clonotype: Because this beta chain is a stray read in a library intended to capture alpha chains, its abundance should not be given much weight. This rearrangement joins TRBV7-8 to TRBJ1-1; 7 nucleotides agree with TRBD1. Trimming took 5 bases from V and 0 from J; bases not matched to a gene: 9. Germline CDR1 and CDR2: SGHVS and FQNEAQ. The CDR3 is made up of 16 amino acids. DNA for the CDR3: TGTGCCAGCAGCAGGGGACAGAGATTCATGAACACTGAAGCTTTCTTT. Its protein product is CASSRGQRFMNTEAFF.

This clonotype was seen at least ten times. Because the library targeted alpha chains, this beta chain is an off-target read whose size means little. This chain links TRBV10-2 with TRBJ2-3, with D possibly being TRBD1 (5 bases). CDR3 size: 17 residues. The germline V gene encodes CDR1 WSHSY and CDR2 SAAADI. Trimming removed 3 bases from V and 5 bases from J, with 21 bases in between. CDR3 protein: CASSEVVASRGGDTQYF. CDR3 sequence (DNA): TGCGCCAGCAGTGAAGTAGTGGCTAGTAGGGGTGGAGATACGCAGTATTTT.

This clonotype showed up many times. Because the library targeted alpha chains, this beta chain is an off-target read whose size means little. V usage is TRBV7-8 and J usage is TRBJ1-2; D might be TRBD1 (5 bases). Germline V gene data show CDR1 as SGHVS and CDR2 as FQNEAQ. With 4 bases removed from V and 8 bases from J, the gap between germline ends came to 11 bases. The CDR3 has 12 residues. CDR3 nucleotide sequence: TGTGCCAGCAGCTCCGGGGCGGGCGGCTACACCTTC. Its protein product is CASSSGAGGYTF.

The table lists this clonotype with many counts. This beta chain turned up in a library designed for alpha chains; as an off-target read, its abundance says little. The rearrangement uses TRBV27 and TRBJ1-2; D is undetermined. The CDR3 contains 16 residues. V lost 5 bases and J 3 bases, leaving 19 bases between the germline ends. Germline CDR1 MNHEY, CDR2 SMNVEV (reference sequence). CDR3 region: CASSLGPNLGDYGYTF. CDR3 bases: TGTGCCAGCAGTCTAGGCCCCAACCTTGGGGACTATGGCTACACCTTC.

This clonotype has a count of ten or more. Being off target in a library aimed at alpha chains, this beta chain has a size of little meaning. This chain joins TRBV29-1 and TRBJ2-5; possible D gene TRBD2, 5 bases. Germline lookup yields CDR1 SQVTM and CDR2 ANQGSEA. Trimming took off 3 bases at V and 4 bases at J, with 9 bases between the two ends. This CDR3 is 12 amino acids long. The CDR3 loop reads CSVEGATETQYF. The CDR3 DNA sequence: TGCAGCGTTGAGGGAGCGACAGAGACCCAGTACTTC.

This clonotype has ten or more counts. With the library built for alpha chains, this beta chain is off target and its frequency is not meaningful. This sequence joins TRBV15 and TRBJ1-5; D uncertain. This CDR3 spans 14 amino acids. Trimming took 0 bases from V and 4 from J, leaving 7 bases between them. Germline assignment: CDR1 LNHNV and CDR2 YYDKDF (reference sequence). As DNA, the CDR3 is TGTGCCACCAGCAGAGAGAGGTGGAATCAGCCCCAGCATTTT. As protein: CATSRERWNQPQHF. The whole variable domain, filled in from reference TRBV15 and TRBJ1-5, reads DAMVIQNPRYQVTQFGKPVTLSCSQTLNHNVMYWYQQKSSQAPKLLFHYYDKDFNNEADTPDNFQSRRPNTSFCFLDIRSPGLGDTAMYLCATSRERWNQPQHFGDGTRLSIL.

This clonotype came up many times. This beta chain turned up in a library designed for alpha chains; as an off-target read, its abundance says little. The J gene is TRBJ2-7, the V gene TRBV2, with D perhaps TRBD1 or TRBD2 (5 bases each). Trimming left V 6 bases short and J 2 bases short, with 11 bases between. Germline V lookup: CDR1 SNHLY, CDR2 FYNNEI. The CDR3 sequence is 13 residues long. CDR3 loop: CASRGDGPYEQYF. CDR3 DNA: TGTGCCAGCAGGGGGGACGGTCCCTACGAGCAGTACTTC. Together with reference TRBV2 and TRBJ2-7, the CDR3 gives the full variable domain: EPEVTQTPSHQVTQMGQEVILRCVPISNHLYFYWYRQILGQKVEFLVSFYNNEISEKSEIFDDQFSVERPDGSNFTLKIRSTKLEDSAMYFCASRGDGPYEQYFGPGTRLTVT.

In its sample, this clonotype was seen many times. A library prepared for alpha chains yielded this beta chain as an off-target read; its size is of little meaning. This chain connects TRBV30 to TRBJ2-5, with 10 bases that match TRBD2. Germline V lookup: CDR1 GTSNPN, CDR2 SVGIG (reference sequence). J lost 4 bases, V lost 6 bases, and 8 bases had no gene match. This CDR3 spans 14 amino acids. The CDR3 protein is CACKRAGGPETQYF. The CDR3 DNA is TGTGCCTGTAAAAGAGCGGGGGGGCCAGAGACCCAGTACTTC.

At least ten counts were recorded for this clonotype. This beta chain came through as a stray read in a library set up for alpha chains, and its size says little. The rearrangement uses TRBV12-2 and TRBJ2-5; TRBD2 was called by the table and not checked on the DNA. TRBV12-2 is a documented pseudogene. The CDR3 extends over 18 amino acids. The CDR3 bases are TGTGCAAGTCGCTTAGAAGTCGGACTAGCGGGGTTTGAAGAGACCCAGTACTTC. It translates to CASRLEVGLAGFEETQYF.

This clonotype was picked up many times. For a library built for alpha chains, this beta chain is a stray read; little rests on its size. The chain combines TRBV12-3 or TRBV12-4 with TRBJ2-3, with D maybe TRBD1 (5 bases). CDR3 length: 15 amino acids. V gave up 2 bases and J gave up 3 bases, with 12 bases separating them. CDR3 in DNA: TGTGCCAGCAGTTTAAGACAGAGCAGGACAGATACGCAGTATTTT. As protein: CASSLRQSRTDTQYF.

This clonotype was observed at least ten times. A library prepared for alpha chains yielded this beta chain as an off-target read; its size is of little meaning. The rearrangement joins TRBV5-5 to TRBJ2-3; D unclear. This CDR3 is built from 14 residues. V lost 2 bases and J lost 2, with 9 bases in between. Per germline, CDR1 SGHKS and CDR2 YYEKEE (reference sequence). CDR3 residues: CASSFQRLTDTQYF. The CDR3 DNA sequence: TGTGCCAGCAGCTTTCAACGGCTCACAGATACGCAGTATTTT.

In its sample, this clonotype was seen many times. Found in a library prepared for alpha chains, this beta chain is an off-target read, and its abundance has little meaning. V is TRBV5-6 and J is TRBJ2-5; no firm D call. V was cut by 0 bases and J by 0 bases, with 0 bases left in between. The CDR3 has 12 amino acids. From germline, CDR1 is SGHDT and CDR2 YYEEEE. The CDR3 loop is CASSLDQETQYF. For the CDR3, the DNA is TGTGCCAGCAGCTTGGACCAAGAGACCCAGTACTTC.

This clonotype was counted at least ten times. In a library made to pick up alpha chains, this beta chain is a stray read with a size that means little. The chain links TRBV6-1 to TRBJ1-5; D gene uncertain. Trimming shortened V by 4 bases and J by 0 bases, and 4 bases separated the two germline ends. This CDR3 is 13 amino acids long. In germline, CDR1 is MNHNS, CDR2 SASEGT. DNA of the CDR3: TGTGCCAGCAGTGGGCTTAGCAATCAGCCCCAGCATTTT. Its protein is CASSGLSNQPQHF.

This clonotype counts as medium-sized. The size of this beta chain means little, since it is a stray read in a library made for alpha chains. V and J are TRBV7-2 and TRBJ2-7; 8 bases are a match to TRBD2. Germline lookup yields CDR1 SGHTA and CDR2 FQGNSA. The CDR3 has 14 residues. The V and J ends lost 5 bases and 3 bases, in that order; junction bases with no gene match: 6. In DNA form, the CDR3 reads TGTGCCAGCAGCACCCGGGGGGGCGGCTACGAGCAGTACTTC. Translation gives CASSTRGGGYEQYF. Drawing the rest from reference TRBV7-2 and TRBJ2-7, the complete variable domain is GAGVSQSPSNKVTEKGKDVELRCDPISGHTALYWYRQSLGQGLEFLIYFQGNSAPDKSGLPSDRFSAERTGGSVSTLTIQRTQQEDSAVYLCASSTRGGGYEQYFGPGTRLTVT.

This clonotype was detected ten times or more. Because this beta chain is a stray read in a library intended to capture alpha chains, its abundance should not be given much weight. The rearrangement joins TRBV12-3 or TRBV12-4 to TRBJ2-7, with a weak D call TRBD1 (6 bases). V was pared by 6 bases and J by 3 bases, with 15 bases between. The CDR3 loop spans 14 amino acids. For the CDR3, the DNA is TGTGCCAGCAGCTTGGGCAGGGGTGTCTACGAGCAGTACTTC. Its translation: CASSLGRGVYEQYF.

By its share, this clonotype is medium-sized. Because the library targeted alpha chains, this beta chain is an off-target read whose size means little. V gene TRBV7-8 combines with J gene TRBJ2-1; 12 nucleotides align to TRBD2. CDR1 is SGHVS and CDR2 is FQNEAQ in the germline V gene. This CDR3 has 16 amino acids. V shed 5 bases and J 4 bases; nucleotides not matched to a gene: 6. DNA for the CDR3: TGTGCCAGCAGCCAGAGAGGGACTAGCGGGTACAATGAGCAGTTCTTC. Its protein is CASSQRGTSGYNEQFF.

This clonotype was seen ten or more times. For a library built for alpha chains, this beta chain is a stray read; little rests on its size. The genes are TRBV7-6 and TRBJ2-3; a weak D match, TRBD2 (5 bases). Trimming left V 1 base short and J 6 bases short, with 14 bases between. The CDR3 contains 15 residues. Looked up from germline, CDR1 is SGHVS and CDR2 is FNYEAQ. For the CDR3, the DNA is TGTGCCAGCAGCTTAGTCCTAGCATCCCCGGATACGCAGTATTTT. Protein: CASSLVLASPDTQYF.

This clonotype was seen many times. This beta chain came through as a stray read in a library set up for alpha chains, and its size says little. The chain couples TRBV2 to TRBJ1-3, with D perhaps matching TRBD1 (6 bases). Germline V gene sequence: CDR1 SNHLY, CDR2 FYNNEI. The CDR3 has 15 amino acids. V was pared by 4 bases and J by 1 base, with 11 bases between. This chain's CDR3 is CASSVGGGSGNTIYF. CDR3 nucleotide sequence: TGTGCCAGCAGTGTGGGGGGCGGTTCTGGAAACACCATATATTTT.

This clonotype was observed at least ten times. This beta chain turned up in a library designed for alpha chains; as an off-target read, its abundance says little. V is TRBV29-1 and J is TRBJ1-5; D might be TRBD1 (6 bases). The CDR3 consists of 13 residues. Trimming left V 4 bases short and J 6 bases short, with 13 bases between. CDR1 and CDR2 (germline): SQVTM, ANQGSEA. In DNA, the CDR3 is TGCAGCGTTGGGAGGGGGGCTGGTCAGCCCCAGCATTTT. It specifies CSVGRGAGQPQHF.

This clonotype was counted ten times or more. This beta chain turned up in a library designed for alpha chains; as an off-target read, its abundance says little. The chain uses TRBV6-2 or TRBV6-3 and TRBJ2-2; TRBD2 aligns across 10 bases. The trim removed 5 bases at V and 6 bases at J, leaving 9 bases unmatched. CDR1 is MNHEY and CDR2 is SVGEGT in the germline V gene. This CDR3 is 16 amino acids long. The CDR3 sequence is CASSERGGPIAGELFF. CDR3 sequence (DNA): TGTGCCAGCAGTGAGCGGGGGGGCCCGATAGCCGGGGAGCTGTTTTTT.

This clonotype showed up many times. A library prepared for alpha chains yielded this beta chain as an off-target read; its size is of little meaning. The rearrangement joins TRBV7-2 to TRBJ2-1; 9 bases fit TRBD1. This CDR3 is 16 amino acids long. Germline values: CDR1 SGHTA, CDR2 FQGNSA. Germline trimming cut 5 bases from V and 12 bases from J; bases unmatched to any gene: 17. CDR3 region: CASSHVQGQGFLWQFF. CDR3 bases: TGTGCCAGCAGCCACGTCCAAGGACAGGGGTTTTTGTGGCAGTTCTTC. The complete variable domain, with remaining parts taken from reference TRBV7-2 and TRBJ2-1, reads GAGVSQSPSNKVTEKGKDVELRCDPISGHTALYWYRQSLGQGLEFLIYFQGNSAPDKSGLPSDRFSAERTGGSVSTLTIQRTQQEDSAVYLCASSHVQGQGFLWQFFGPGTRLTVL.

By share, this clonotype ranks as medium-sized (0.01 to 0.1%). This beta chain is an off-target read within a library intended for alpha chains, so its frequency means little. The chain joins TRBV21-1 to TRBJ1-2; the table's D call, TRBD1, has no DNA check behind it. TRBV21-1 is a pseudogene. The CDR3 is made up of 17 amino acids. CDR3 in amino acids: CASSKETSGTDNYGYTF. The CDR3 DNA is TGTGCCAGCAGCAAAGAGACCTCCGGGACAGATAACTATGGCTACACCTTC.

This clonotype was detected many times. The library was designed around alpha chains, so this beta chain is a stray read whose abundance carries little weight. The rearrangement uses TRBV11-2 and TRBJ1-2, with a possible D match to TRBD1 (5 bases). Per germline, CDR1 SGHAT and CDR2 FQNNGV. The CDR3 is 13 amino acids. V lost 4 bases and J 11 bases, leaving 17 bases between the germline ends. CDR3 sequence reads: CASSSSPGDPYTF. The CDR3 DNA reads TGTGCCAGCAGCTCAAGTCCGGGGGACCCATACACCTTC.

The sample holds many counts of this clonotype. The library was built for alpha chains, so this beta chain is an off-target read and its size means little. CDR3: CASSLVLRGRGALAFF. The CDR3 region has the DNA TGTGCCAGCAGTTTAGTCCTAAGGGGGCGGGGTGCGCTAGCTTTCTTT. The chain combines TRBV12-3 or TRBV12-4 with TRBJ1-1, with 7 bases identical to TRBD1. Germline trimming cut 1 base from V and 10 bases from J; bases unmatched to any gene: 15. CDR3 length equals 16 residues.

This clonotype has at least ten counts. This beta chain represents an off-target read in a library built for alpha chains; its size is of limited meaning. The chain combines TRBV6-6 with TRBJ2-1, with D tentatively TRBD2 (6 bases). Germline V lookup: CDR1 MNHNY, CDR2 SVGAGI (reference sequence). This CDR3 has 13 residues. Deletions cut 6 bases from V and 10 bases from J, with 16 bases between. CDR3 residues: CASRRPSEPEQFF. The CDR3 DNA is TGTGCCAGCAGGAGACCTAGCGAGCCCGAGCAGTTCTTC.

About this clonotype itself: Since the library was made to target alpha chains, this beta chain is a stray read and its abundance is not meaningful. The J gene is TRBJ2-3, the V gene TRBV7-3; the match to TRBD1 covers 10 bases. Germline CDR1 reads SGHTA; CDR2 reads FQGTGA. J gave up 4 bases and V 2 bases, and 6 bases lay outside the gene matches. The CDR3 consists of 16 residues. CDR3 residues: CASSLEVTGGADTQYF. The CDR3 DNA follows: TGTGCCAGCAGCTTAGAGGTGACAGGGGGCGCAGATACGCAGTATTTT.

The table lists this clonotype with many counts. This beta chain turned up in a library designed for alpha chains; as an off-target read, its abundance says little. This sequence joins TRBV20-1 and TRBJ1-4; weak D call: TRBD1 (6 bases). Per germline, CDR1 DFQATT and CDR2 SNEGSKA (reference sequence). The CDR3 is made up of 13 amino acids. Trimming removed 6 bases from V and 8 bases from J, with 16 bases in between. CDR3 in amino acids: CSARGGAAEKLFF. The DNA of the CDR3 is TGCAGTGCGAGGGGGGGGGCAGCGGAAAAACTGTTTTTT.

This clonotype was found many times. Being off target in a library aimed at alpha chains, this beta chain has a size of little meaning. The V call is TRBV19, the J call TRBJ2-1; 7 nucleotides match TRBD1. The CDR3 is 15 residues long. CDR1 is LNHDA, CDR2 SQIVND, per germline (reference sequence). The trim removed 5 bases at V and 3 bases at J, leaving 7 bases unmatched. CDR3 bases: TGTGCCAGTAGTCCCGGGACAGCCGTCTACAATGAGCAGTTCTTC. Encoded protein: CASSPGTAVYNEQFF.

This clonotype was observed many times. This beta chain turned up in a library designed for alpha chains; as an off-target read, its abundance says little. The rearrangement uses TRBV12-3 or TRBV12-4 and TRBJ1-1; a possible D gene is TRBD1 (6 bases). CDR3 length: 13 residues. Trimming took 6 bases from V and 6 from J, leaving 14 bases between them. In DNA, the CDR3 is TGTGCCAGCAGACCTATACAGGGCCCTGAAGCTTTCTTT. This gives the protein CASRPIQGPEAFF.

This clonotype was counted many times. For a library built for alpha chains, this beta chain is a stray read; little rests on its size. The J gene is TRBJ1-2, the V gene TRBV27; D uncertain. V lost 7 bases and J 8 bases, leaving 20 bases between the germline ends. CDR3 size: 14 residues. Germline CDR1 reads MNHEY; CDR2 reads SMNVEV (reference sequence). The CDR3 loop reads CASTLYPFGEGYTF. The DNA of the CDR3 is TGTGCCAGCACCCTCTACCCATTTGGAGAGGGCTACACCTTC.

This clonotype was observed at least ten times. In a library made to pick up alpha chains, this beta chain is a stray read with a size that means little. The CDR3, as DNA: TGTGCCAGCAGTGCACAGGGGGGGTCGGGTCGAGCTTTCTTT. Encoded protein: CASSAQGGSGRAFF. The genes are TRBV6-5 and TRBJ1-1; TRBD1 agrees at 8 bases. This CDR3 has 14 residues. With 5 bases clipped from V and 10 bases from J, the junction kept 12 bases outside the gene matches. Germline values: CDR1 MNHEY, CDR2 SVGAGI.